These 18 T cell receptor beta chains share one sample of origin, sequenced in a study of vaccination and CD4 T cells after COVID-19. These receptors have no identified antigens. Oncomine TCR Beta short-read sequencing was applied to DNA from cultured CD4+ T cells. TCRdb re-analysed the PCR reads in MiXCR, keeping a single row per CDR3 protein. In the table there are some 7,100 distinct CDR3 sequences, less than 80% of which are singletons. Treatment here: roughly 11-day PBMC culture with coronavirus spike peptide pools or control peptides (ViraFEST assay). Sequencing was performed on CD4+ T cells from blood, cultured in vitro. These receptors were obtained from a human donor who had recovered from COVID-19.

The chain combines TRBV20-1 with TRBJ2-5, with 7 nucleotides matching TRBD2. Losses at the gene ends were 6 bases for V and 1 base for J; bases not matched to a gene: 8. The CDR3 length is 14 residues. Per the germline V gene, CDR1 is DFQATT and CDR2 is SNEGSKA (reference sequence). CDR3: CSAPTGGTQETQYF. The CDR3 region has the DNA TGCAGTGCCCCGACGGGGGGAACCCAAGAGACCCAGTACTTC.

The chain combines TRBV19 with TRBJ1-2, with D maybe TRBD1 (6 bases). CDR3 size: 13 residues. Germline V gene lookup returns CDR1 LNHDA and CDR2 SQIVND (reference sequence). Trimming cost V 6 bases and J 8 bases, with 16 bases left between them. The CDR3 region has the DNA TGTGCCAGTAGCCAGGGGAGGGCCTGGGGCTACACCTTC. The encoded protein is CASSQGRAWGYTF.

V gene TRBV7-2 combines with J gene TRBJ2-4, with D perhaps assigned TRBD1 or TRBD2 (5 bases each). Looked up from germline, CDR1 is SGHTA and CDR2 is FQGNSA. The CDR3 sequence is 15 residues long. The ends were cut back, 1 base at V and 7 bases at J, with 14 bases in the middle. The CDR3 coding sequence is TGTGCCAGCAGCTTAGGTTCAGGGACCCCTAACATTCAGTACTTC. This gives the protein CASSLGSGTPNIQYF.

The V call is TRBV28, the J call TRBJ1-6, with TRBD1 matching over 8 bases. The length of the CDR3 is 15 residues. CDR1 and CDR2 (germline): MDHEN, SYDVKM. The junction had 5 bases not matched to a gene; V was cut back by 3 bases and J by 7 bases. The CDR3, as DNA: TGTGCCAGCAGTTTCCCAGACAGGGGAAATTCACCCCTCCACTTT. Protein: CASSFPDRGNSPLHF.

This chain joins TRBV28 and TRBJ1-2, with 7 nucleotides matching TRBD1. There are 13 residues in the CDR3. V dropped 6 bases and J dropped 5; count of bases not matched to a gene: 6. Germline V CDR1 and CDR2: MDHEN, SYDVKM. CDR3 coding DNA: TGTGCCAGCAGCTATAAGGGGGCTTATGGCTACACCTTC. This translates into CASSYKGAYGYTF.

This clonotype showed up just a few times. CDR3: CSAVRRGLAGVAETQYF. The CDR3 DNA reads TGCAGTGCCGTCCGGAGGGGACTAGCGGGAGTTGCCGAGACCCAGTACTTC. V gene TRBV20-1 combines with J gene TRBJ2-5; 14 nucleotides line up with TRBD2. CDR1 and CDR2 (germline): DFQATT, SNEGSKA (reference sequence). With 6 bases clipped from V and 5 bases from J, the junction kept 14 bases outside the gene matches. The length of the CDR3 is 17 residues.

The rearrangement uses TRBV28 and TRBJ2-7; no clear D. The CDR3 sequence is 12 residues long. The V end was cut by 4 bases, the J end by 0 bases, with 4 bases between. Germline values: CDR1 MDHEN, CDR2 SYDVKM. The CDR3 nucleotides are TGTGCCAGCAGTTCTAACTCCTACGAGCAGTACTTC. Translation gives CASSSNSYEQYF.

The chain recombines TRBV6-1 with TRBJ1-5; 8 positions match TRBD1. This CDR3 has 15 residues. Germline trimming cut 7 bases from V and 9 bases from J; bases unmatched to any gene: 14. Germline assignment: CDR1 MNHNS and CDR2 SASEGT. In nucleotides, the CDR3 is TGTGCCAGCACTTCCAGGGGGCGGGGACCGGGGCCCCAGCATTTT. Protein sequence: CASTSRGRGPGPQHF.

The CDR3 loop reads CASSSRRTTRETQYF. For the CDR3, the DNA is TGTGCCAGCAGCTCACGACGGACTACCCGCGAGACCCAGTACTTC. The rearrangement joins TRBV7-2 to TRBJ2-5, with a possible D match to TRBD2 (6 bases). The CDR3 length is 15 residues. The germline gives CDR1 SGHTA, CDR2 FQGNSA. Trimming removed 4 bases at V and 5 bases at J, with 17 bases between.

The rearrangement links TRBV7-2 to TRBJ1-2; 7 bases map to TRBD1. J lost 5 bases, V lost 1 base, and 1 base had no gene match. Germline-derived CDR1 and CDR2 are SGHTA and FQGNSA. The CDR3 spans 13 residues. The CDR3 here is CASSLGQGYGYTF. The CDR3 DNA reads as TGTGCCAGCAGCTTAGGACAGGGATATGGCTACACCTTC.

By sample share, this clonotype is medium-sized (0.01 to 0.1%). This chain connects TRBV25-1 to TRBJ2-7, with D possibly matching TRBD2 (7 bases). The germline V gene encodes CDR1 MGHDK and CDR2 SYGVNS. The CDR3 runs 15 residues. V lost 5 bases, J lost 9 bases, and 23 bases lay in between. CDR3 nucleotide sequence: TGTGCCAGCAGTCGTGGGAGGGGGGCTCCTGGAGGGCAGTACTTC. It codes for CASSRGRGAPGGQYF.

This chain connects TRBV7-2 to TRBJ2-7; 8 nucleotides match TRBD2. CDR1 and CDR2 from the germline V gene are SGHTA and FQGNSA. The CDR3 covers 14 residues. V lost 5 bases to trimming and J lost 1 base; unmatched junction nucleotides: 4. The chain's CDR3 is CASSPAGGSYEQYF. As DNA, the CDR3 is TGTGCCAGCAGCCCTGCGGGGGGATCCTACGAGCAGTACTTC.

The V call is TRBV20-1, the J call TRBJ2-7, with 9 positions matching TRBD1. The CDR3 has 14 residues. Germline assignment: CDR1 DFQATT and CDR2 SNEGSKA (reference sequence). Trimming at V came to 4 bases and at J to 2 bases, leaving 6 bases not matched to a gene. The CDR3 DNA reads as TGCAGTGCTATGCCTCGGACAGGGGCCTACGAGCAGTACTTC. This gives the protein CSAMPRTGAYEQYF.

The genes are TRBV27 and TRBJ2-2; no clear D. The V end was cut by 0 bases, the J end by 1 base, with 6 bases between. The CDR3 length is 15 residues. Germline V gene data show CDR1 as MNHEY and CDR2 as SMNVEV (reference sequence). CDR3 sequence: CASSLSGRNTGELFF. In DNA, the CDR3 is TGTGCCAGCAGTTTATCGGGTAGGAACACCGGGGAGCTGTTTTTT.

The chain recombines TRBV6-1 with TRBJ2-3; D is ambiguous. CDR1 is MNHNS, CDR2 SASEGT, per germline. V gave up 5 bases and J gave up 4 bases, with 13 bases separating them. The CDR3 loop spans 14 amino acids. The CDR3 nucleotides read TGTGCCAGCAGTCCGTGGGGTCGAGCAGATACGCAGTATTTT. The encoded protein is CASSPWGRADTQYF.

This chain connects TRBV20-1 to TRBJ1-6; possibly TRBD1 for D (5 bases). V was shortened by 3 bases and J by 10 bases, with 13 bases between the two germline ends. CDR1 is DFQATT, CDR2 SNEGSKA, per germline (reference sequence). The CDR3 extends over 13 amino acids. The CDR3, as DNA: TGCAGTGCTAGGGGACCGCCGGGATCACCCCTCCACTTT. It encodes CSARGPPGSPLHF.

This rearrangement joins TRBV20-1 to TRBJ1-3, with a weak D call TRBD1 (5 bases). The length of the CDR3 is 12 residues. Germline assignment: CDR1 DFQATT and CDR2 SNEGSKA (reference sequence). Deletions cut 3 bases from V and 4 bases from J, with 7 bases between. In nucleotides, the CDR3 is TGCAGTGCTAGGACAGCAGGAAACACCATATATTTT. As protein: CSARTAGNTIYF.

The rearrangement links TRBV19 to TRBJ1-1; D not resolved. The germline V gene has CDR1 LNHDA and CDR2 SQIVND (reference sequence). Trimming took off 5 bases at V and 5 bases at J, with 12 bases between the two ends. This CDR3 has 13 amino acids. CDR3 residues: CASSSLASTEAFF. The CDR3, as DNA: TGTGCCAGTAGTTCGTTAGCCTCGACTGAAGCTTTCTTT.